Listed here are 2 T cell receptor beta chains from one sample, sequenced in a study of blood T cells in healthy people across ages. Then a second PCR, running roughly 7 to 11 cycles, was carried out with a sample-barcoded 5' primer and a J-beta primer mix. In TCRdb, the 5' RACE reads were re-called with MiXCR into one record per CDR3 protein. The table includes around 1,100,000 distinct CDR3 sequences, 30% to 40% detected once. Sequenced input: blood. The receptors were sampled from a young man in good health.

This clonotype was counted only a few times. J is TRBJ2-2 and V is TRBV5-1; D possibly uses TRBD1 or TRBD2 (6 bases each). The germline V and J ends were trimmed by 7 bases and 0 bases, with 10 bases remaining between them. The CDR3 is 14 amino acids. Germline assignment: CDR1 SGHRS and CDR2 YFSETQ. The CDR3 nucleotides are TGCGCCAGCGAGGAGGGGGCGAACACCGGGGAGCTGTTTTTT. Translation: CASEEGANTGELFF. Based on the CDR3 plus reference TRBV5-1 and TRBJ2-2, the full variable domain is KAGVTQTPRYLIKTRGQQVTLSCSPISGHRSVSWYQQTPGQGLQFLFEYFSETQRNKGNFPGRFSGRQFSNSRSEMNVSTLELGDSALYLCASEEGANTGELFFGEGSRLTVL.

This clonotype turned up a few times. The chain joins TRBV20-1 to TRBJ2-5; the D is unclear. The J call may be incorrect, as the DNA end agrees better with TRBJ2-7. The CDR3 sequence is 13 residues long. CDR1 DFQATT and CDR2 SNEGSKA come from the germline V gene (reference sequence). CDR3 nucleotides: TGCAGTGCTAGAGGCAAGACGGGTCTCGAGCAGTACTTC. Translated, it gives CSARGKTGLEQYF.